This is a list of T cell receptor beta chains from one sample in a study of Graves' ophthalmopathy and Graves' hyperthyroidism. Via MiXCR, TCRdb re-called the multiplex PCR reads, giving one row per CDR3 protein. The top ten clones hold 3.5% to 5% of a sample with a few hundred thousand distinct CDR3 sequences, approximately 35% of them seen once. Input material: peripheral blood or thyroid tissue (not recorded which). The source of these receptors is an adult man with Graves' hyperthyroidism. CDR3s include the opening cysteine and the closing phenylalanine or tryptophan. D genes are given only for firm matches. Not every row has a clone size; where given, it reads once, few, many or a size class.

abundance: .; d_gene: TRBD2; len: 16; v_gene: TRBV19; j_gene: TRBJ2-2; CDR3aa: CASSIELAGVIGELFF; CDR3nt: TGTGCCAGTAGTATTGAACTAGCGGGAGTTATCGGGGAGCTGTTTTTT
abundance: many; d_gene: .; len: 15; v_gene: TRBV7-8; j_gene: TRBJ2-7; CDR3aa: CASSLTLGSSHEQYF; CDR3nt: TGTGCCAGCAGCTTAACATTGGGCAGCTCCCACGAGCAGTACTTC
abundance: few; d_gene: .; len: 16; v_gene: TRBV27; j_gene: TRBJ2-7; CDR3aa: CASSLSANGWGYEQYF; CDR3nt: TGTGCCAGCAGTTTATCGGCAAATGGTTGGGGGTACGAGCAGTACTTC
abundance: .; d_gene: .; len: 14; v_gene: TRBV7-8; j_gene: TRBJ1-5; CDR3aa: CASRLGGVNQPQHF; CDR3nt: TGTGCCAGCAGACTAGGGGGGGTTAATCAGCCCCAGCATTTT
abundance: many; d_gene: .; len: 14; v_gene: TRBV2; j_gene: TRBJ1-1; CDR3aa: CASSDWGQNTEAFF; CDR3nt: TGTGCCAGCAGTGATTGGGGGCAAAACACTGAAGCTTTCTTT
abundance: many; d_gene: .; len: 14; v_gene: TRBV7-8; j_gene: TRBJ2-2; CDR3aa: CASSPLWSTGELFF; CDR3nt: TGTGCCAGCAGCCCCTTGTGGAGCACCGGGGAGCTGTTTTTT
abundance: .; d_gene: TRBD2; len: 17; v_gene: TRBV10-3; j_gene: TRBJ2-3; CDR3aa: CAISGPPGAGRTDTQYF; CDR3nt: TGTGCCATCAGTGGACCCCCTGGAGCGGGGCGCACAGATACGCAGTATTTT
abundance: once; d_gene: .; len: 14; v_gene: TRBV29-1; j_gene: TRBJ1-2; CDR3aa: CSSWGGPPNYGYTF; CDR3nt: TGCAGCAGTTGGGGGGGGCCACCTAACTATGGCTACACCTTC
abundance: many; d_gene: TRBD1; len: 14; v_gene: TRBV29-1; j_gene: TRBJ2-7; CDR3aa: CSVVKGASKNEQYF; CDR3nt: TGCAGCGTTGTCAAGGGGGCGTCAAAAAACGAGCAGTACTTC
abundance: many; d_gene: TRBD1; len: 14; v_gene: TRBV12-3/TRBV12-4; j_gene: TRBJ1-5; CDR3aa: CASSDRQGVQPQHF; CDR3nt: TGTGCCAGCAGCGACCGACAGGGGGTTCAGCCCCAGCATTTT
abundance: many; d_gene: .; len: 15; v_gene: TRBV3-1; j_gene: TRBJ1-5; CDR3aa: CASSQLTGLDQPQHF; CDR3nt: TGTGCCAGCAGCCAGTTAACAGGGCTTGATCAGCCCCAGCATTTT
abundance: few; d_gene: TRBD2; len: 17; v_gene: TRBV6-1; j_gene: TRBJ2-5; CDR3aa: CASSTGRVTLTEETQYF; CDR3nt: TGTGCCAGCAGTACCGGGAGGGTGACTCTAACAGAAGAGACCCAGTACTTC